This TCR beta chain was profiled in a study of early T cells in non-severe SARS-CoV-2 infection. TCRdb reanalysed the 5' RACE reads using MiXCR and keeps one entry per CDR3 protein. The sample includes about 120,000 distinct CDR3 sequences, 10% to 15% of them seen just once. There are a few counts of this clonotype. The V and J ends lost 0 bases and 6 bases, in that order; junction bases with no gene match: 8. The CDR3 extends over 15 amino acids. Germline CDR1 reads SQVTM; CDR2 reads ANQGSEA. The clonotype comes from an adult who was a healthcare worker with PCR-confirmed SARS-CoV-2 infection or an uninfected control (not recorded which). V gene TRBV29-1 combines with J gene TRBJ2-3; 8 positions agree with TRBD1. The source was whole blood, collected at baseline. The CDR3 sequence is CSVEEARGRSDTQYF. CDR3 nucleotides: TGCAGCGTTGAAGAGGCCAGGGGGCGATCGGATACGCAGTATTTT.